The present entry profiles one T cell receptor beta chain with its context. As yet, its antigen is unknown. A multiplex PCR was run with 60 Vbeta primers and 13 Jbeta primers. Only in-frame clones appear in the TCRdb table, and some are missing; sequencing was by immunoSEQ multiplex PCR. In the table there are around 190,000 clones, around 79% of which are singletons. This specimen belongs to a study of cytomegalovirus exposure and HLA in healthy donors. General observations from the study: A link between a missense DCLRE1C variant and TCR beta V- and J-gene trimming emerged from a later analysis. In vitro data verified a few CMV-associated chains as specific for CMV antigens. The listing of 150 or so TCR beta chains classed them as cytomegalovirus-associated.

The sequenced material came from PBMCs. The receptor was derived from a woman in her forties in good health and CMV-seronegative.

The CDR3 DNA reads TGTGCCAGCAGCGTAGCGCCGGGACAGGGGGCCTACGAGCAGTACTTC. This gives the protein CASSVAPGQGAYEQYF. The V call is TRBV9, the J call TRBJ2-7; 11 bases match TRBD1. Trimming cost V 0 bases and J 2 bases; bases outside gene matches: 4. The germline V gene has CDR1 SGDLS and CDR2 YYNGEE. CDR3 size: 16 residues. Looking up the rest from reference TRBV9 and TRBJ2-7 gives the full variable domain: DSGVTQTPKHLITATGQRVTLRCSPRSGDLSVYWYQQSLDQGLQFLIQYYNGEERAKGNILERFSAQQFPDLHSELNLSSLELGDSALYFCASSVAPGQGAYEQYFGPGTRLTVT.